Below are 16 T cell receptor beta chains sequenced from a single sample in a study of T cell changes during pregnancy in multiple sclerosis. Sequencing was performed with immunoSEQ multiplex PCR; in TCRdb, only in-frame clones are kept and a portion is missing. The sample includes 40,000 or so clones, 94% of them seen just once. Material: CD8+ T cells from peripheral blood mononuclear cells, obtained in the third trimester of pregnancy. These receptors were taken from a female donor with multiple sclerosis, enrolled in a pregnancy study.

In its sample, this clone is medium-sized. This chain connects TRBV19 to TRBJ1-2; weak D call: TRBD1 (5 bases). Between the trimmed V and J ends, which lost 6 bases and 7 bases, there was a span of 15 bases. CDR3 length: 13 amino acids. The germline V gene encodes CDR1 LNHDA and CDR2 SQIVND (reference sequence). CDR3 sequence: CASSPGVGFGYTF. CDR3 bases: TGTGCCAGTAGCCCGGGGGTAGGGTTTGGCTACACCTTC.

The rearrangement links TRBV7-9 to TRBJ2-2; D possibly corresponds to TRBD1 (5 bases). Between the trimmed V and J ends, which lost 5 bases and 0 bases, there was a span of 13 bases. The CDR3 covers 16 residues. Germline V CDR1 and CDR2: SEHNR, FQNEAQ (reference sequence). CDR3 sequence reads: CASSTSATANTGELFF. CDR3 in DNA: TGTGCCAGCAGCACCTCGGCGACAGCGAACACCGGGGAGCTGTTTTTT.

V is TRBV6-6 and J is TRBJ2-7, with 8 bases lining up with TRBD2. With V trimmed by 2 bases and J by 6 bases, 9 bases remained unmatched. This CDR3 region has 15 residues. Germline CDR1 and CDR2: MNHNY and SVGAGI (reference sequence). CDR3: CASSYLREGSCEQYF. In nucleotides, the CDR3 is TGTGCCAGCAGTTACCTCCGGGAGGGTAGTTGCGAGCAGTACTTC.

The chain employs TRBV4-2 and TRBJ2-1; D not resolved. Germline CDR1 reads LGHNA; CDR2 reads YNFKEQ. This CDR3 spans 16 amino acids. Trimming pared 7 bases from V and 0 bases from J, leaving 16 bases between. The CDR3 is CASTAVGDSSYNEQFF. DNA of the CDR3: TGTGCCAGCACGGCTGTGGGCGATAGCTCCTACAATGAGCAGTTCTTC.

In its sample, this clone was seen once. This rearrangement joins TRBV6-6 to TRBJ2-5, with unresolved D. CDR1 is MNHNY, CDR2 SVGAGI, per germline (reference sequence). V gave up 9 bases and J gave up 2 bases, with 16 bases separating them. This CDR3 is 14 amino acids long. The CDR3 loop reads CASRPRGRQETQYF. The CDR3 nucleotides are TGTGCCAGTAGACCTCGTGGCAGGCAAGAGACCCAGTACTTC.

The chain recombines TRBV27 with TRBJ2-1, with 9 nucleotides matching TRBD1. This CDR3 is 16 amino acids long. Per the germline V gene, CDR1 is MNHEY and CDR2 is SMNVEV (reference sequence). V dropped 6 bases and J dropped 7; count of bases not matched to a gene: 13. This chain's CDR3 is CASSLEPGQGINEQFF. As DNA, the CDR3 is TGTGCCAGCAGCTTAGAACCGGGACAGGGAATTAATGAGCAGTTCTTC.

V is TRBV28 and J is TRBJ1-2; D is unclear. The length of the CDR3 is 13 residues. Deletions cut 2 bases from V and 6 bases from J, with 10 bases between. Germline assignment: CDR1 MDHEN and CDR2 SYDVKM. CDR3: CASSLVAADGYTF. In DNA form, the CDR3 reads TGTGCCAGCAGTTTAGTGGCGGCCGATGGCTACACCTTC.

The chain employs TRBV6-5 and TRBJ2-1, with 7 positions matching TRBD1. V dropped 4 bases and J dropped 5; count of bases not matched to a gene: 5. Germline V gives CDR1 MNHEY, CDR2 SVGAGI. The CDR3 runs to 14 residues. CDR3 residues: CASSWTGQHNEQFF. Written as DNA, the CDR3 is TGTGCCAGCAGTTGGACAGGACAACACAATGAGCAGTTCTTC.

The chain has TRBV5-3 and TRBJ2-5; 12 bases are shared with TRBD2. Being an ORF, TRBV5-3 has a function that is uncertain. This CDR3 comprises 19 residues. The junction had 12 bases not matched to a gene; V was cut back by 0 bases and J by 3 bases. The CDR3 nucleotides are TGTGCCAGAAGCTTGGAAGTTCTAGCGGGAGGGCGCAGGGAAGAGACCCAGTACTTC. Its protein product is CARSLEVLAGGRREETQYF.

CDR3 residues: CASSSPLRTGDLYGYTF. CDR3 in DNA: TGTGCCAGCAGTTCGCCATTGAGGACAGGGGACCTCTATGGCTACACCTTC. The rearrangement joins TRBV28 to TRBJ1-2; the match to TRBD1 covers 9 bases. J lost 4 bases, V lost 4 bases, and 13 bases had no gene match. The CDR3 runs to 17 residues. Germline CDR1 is MDHEN and CDR2 is SYDVKM.

The chain links TRBV7-9 to TRBJ2-1; 13 positions match TRBD2. The CDR3 has 14 amino acids. V lost 5 bases to trimming and J lost 8 bases; unmatched junction nucleotides: 3. Germline V gene lookup returns CDR1 SEHNR and CDR2 FQNEAQ (reference sequence). CDR3 in DNA: TGTGCCAGCAGCGGACTAGCGGGAGAAGATGAGCAGTTCTTC. It encodes CASSGLAGEDEQFF.

J is TRBJ2-3 and V is TRBV5-6; 8 positions match TRBD1. After removal of 0 bases from V and 2 bases from J, the junction contained 8 bases not matched to a gene. The germline CDR1 and CDR2 sequences are SGHDT and YYEEEE. The CDR3 runs to 17 residues. DNA for the CDR3: TGTGCCAGCAGCTTGGGGGACAGGCCTCCTCTCACAGATACGCAGTATTTT. Protein sequence: CASSLGDRPPLTDTQYF.

This clone was recorded only once. This chain connects TRBV6-1 to TRBJ2-5, with TRBD2 matching 9 bases. The CDR3 spans 15 residues. V was pared by 6 bases and J by 0 bases, with 5 bases of the junction left unmatched. Germline V CDR1 and CDR2: MNHNS, SASEGT. The CDR3 sequence: CASRALAGNQETQYF. Written as DNA, the CDR3 is TGTGCCAGCAGGGCCCTAGCGGGAAACCAAGAGACCCAGTACTTC.

This clone was detected once. The chain recombines TRBV25-1 with TRBJ1-2; D gene unclear. The CDR3 extends over 13 amino acids. The ends were cut back, 3 bases at V and 3 bases at J, with 8 bases in the middle. Germline-derived CDR1 and CDR2 are MGHDK and SYGVNS. The CDR3 loop reads CASSDYQYYGYTF. In DNA, the CDR3 is TGTGCCAGCAGTGACTACCAATACTATGGCTACACCTTC.

The gene calls are TRBV28 and TRBJ2-6, with D perhaps matching TRBD2 (6 bases). Trimming stripped 7 bases from V and 1 base from J, with 11 bases between. Germline CDR1 reads MDHEN; CDR2 reads SYDVKM. CDR3 length: 15 amino acids. The CDR3 loop is CASTPRGSGANVLTF. CDR3 nucleotide sequence: TGTGCCAGCACTCCTCGGGGGTCTGGGGCCAACGTCCTGACTTTC.

The J gene is TRBJ1-3, the V gene TRBV4-1; the match to TRBD1 covers 8 bases. Germline lookup yields CDR1 MGHRA and CDR2 YSYEKL. There are 16 residues in the CDR3. The ends lost 3 bases at V and 2 bases at J; junction bases unmatched: 6. The CDR3: CASSQQGARAGNTIYF. The DNA for the CDR3 is TGCGCCAGCAGCCAGCAGGGGGCGCGGGCTGGAAACACCATATATTTT.